This record covers a single TCR beta chain. The antigen remains undetermined. A much bigger clone sits one base away, suggesting this may be a read error. This sample was taken from a study of breast tumors, draining lymph nodes, adjacent tissues. TCRdb reprocessed the multiplex PCR reads with MiXCR, giving one entry per CDR3 protein. Altogether around 230,000 distinct CDR3 sequences are present, approximately 29% being singletons, with the ten largest covering approximately 1.5%. Study-wide findings and caveats: Tumor and nontumor repertoires were significantly more similar in luminal-like than in basal-like breast cancer. The data were judged consistent with most tumor T cells coming from lymph node and expanding in tumor.

The lymph nodes were axillary draining lymph nodes from breast cancer patients. CDR1 is DFQATT, CDR2 SNEGSKA, per germline (reference sequence). The CDR3 is 14 residues long. V was clipped by 5 bases and J by 7 bases; unmatched bases: 13. This receptor was identified in a female donor with breast cancer. Some clones in this sample may be carry-over from other donors' samples. The sequenced material came from axillary lymph node tissue. The chain joins TRBV20-1 to TRBJ2-5, with 7 bases matching TRBD2. The CDR3 DNA reads as TGCAGTGCTTCTTACGGACTAGACGCGGCGACCCAGTACTTC. Its translation: CSASYGLDAATQYF.